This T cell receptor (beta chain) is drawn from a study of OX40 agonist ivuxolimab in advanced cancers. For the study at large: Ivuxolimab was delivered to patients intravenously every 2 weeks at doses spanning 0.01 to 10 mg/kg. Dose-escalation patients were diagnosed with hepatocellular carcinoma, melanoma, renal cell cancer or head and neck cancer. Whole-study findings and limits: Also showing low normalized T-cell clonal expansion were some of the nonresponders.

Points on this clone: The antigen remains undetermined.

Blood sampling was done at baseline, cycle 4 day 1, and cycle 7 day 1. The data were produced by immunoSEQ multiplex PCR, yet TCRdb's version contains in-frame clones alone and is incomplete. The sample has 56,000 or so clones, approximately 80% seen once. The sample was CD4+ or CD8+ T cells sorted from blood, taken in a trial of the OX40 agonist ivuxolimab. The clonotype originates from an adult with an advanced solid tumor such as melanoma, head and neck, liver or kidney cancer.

The CDR3 region is CATSRDFNSKNTEAFF. The CDR3 coding sequence is TGTGCCACCAGCAGAGATTTTAACAGCAAGAACACTGAAGCTTTCTTT. The gene calls are TRBV15 and TRBJ1-1; no firm D call. The CDR3 is 16 amino acids. V was clipped by 0 bases and J by 1 base, with 12 bases between them. The germline gives CDR1 LNHNV, CDR2 YYDKDF (reference sequence).